A selection of T cell receptor beta chains follows, all from one sample in a study of beta chain features in type 1 diabetes. TCRdb's copy holds only in-frame clones and misses some; the assay was immunoSEQ multiplex PCR. The table includes 150,000 or so clones, 9.5% to 10% detected once. The sample taken for sequencing was central memory CD4+ T cells from blood. The receptors come from a middle-aged woman in good health. CDR3s include the opening cysteine and the closing phenylalanine or tryptophan. D genes are given only for firm matches. Clone size is given for some rows only: seen once, a few or many times, or a class if the clone is expanded.

j_call clone_size v_call d_call cdr3_aa cdr3_nt
TRBJ2-3 few TRBV7-2 . CASSLDPLRTDTQYF TGTGCCAGCAGCTTAGACCCGCTACGCACAGATACGCAGTATTTT
TRBJ1-2 few TRBV5-6 . CASSLQVGGYTF TGTGCCAGCAGCCTACAGGTGGGGGGCTACACCTTC
TRBJ2-1 . TRBV23-1 TRBD1 CASSQAGGHNEQFF TGCGCCAGCAGTCAAGCAGGGGGTCACAATGAGCAGTTCTTC
TRBJ2-2 . TRBV10-1 . CASSVSNTGELFF TGCGCCAGCAGTGTATCGAACACCGGGGAGCTGTTTTTT
TRBJ1-1 . TRBV7-9 . CASSLHEGNTEAFF TGTGCCAGCAGCCTCCATGAGGGGAACACTGAAGCTTTCTTT
TRBJ2-2 . TRBV29-1 . CSCRGGSTGELFF TGCAGCTGTAGGGGGGGAAGCACCGGGGAGCTGTTTTTT
TRBJ1-5 . TRBV12-5 . CASGLEENQPQHF TGTGCTAGTGGTTTAGAGGAAAATCAGCCCCAGCATTTT
TRBJ2-5 . TRBV18 . CASSPASQETQYF TGTGCCAGCTCACCGGCCAGCCAAGAGACCCAGTACTTC
TRBJ1-5 . TRBV2 TRBD1 CASSARTGMNQPQHF TGTGCCAGCAGCGCCAGGACAGGGATGAATCAGCCCCAGCATTTT
TRBJ2-1 few TRBV11-2 TRBD2 CASSSGAGGPTHNEQFF TGTGCCAGCAGCTCCGGGGCGGGGGGCCCTACCCACAATGAGCAGTTCTTC
TRBJ2-7 few TRBV6-5 . CASSPSPSYEQYF TGTGCCAGCAGCCCCTCTCCCTCCTACGAGCAGTACTTC
TRBJ2-7 few TRBV6-5 . CASSYVMRGEQYF TGTGCCAGCAGTTACGTGATGCGTGGCGAGCAGTACTTC
TRBJ2-3 . TRBV6-5 . CASSYMGASTDTQYF TGTGCCAGCAGTTACATGGGGGCTAGCACAGATACGCAGTATTTT
TRBJ2-1 many TRBV5-4 TRBD1 CASSSGQGHGNEQFF TGTGCCAGCAGCTCGGGACAGGGCCATGGGAATGAGCAGTTCTTC
TRBJ2-1 many TRBV15 TRBD2 CATSRDLSGDNEQFF TGTGCCACCAGCAGAGATCTGAGCGGGGACAATGAGCAGTTCTTC
TRBJ2-1 . TRBV7-2 TRBD2 CASSPQRGSYNEQFF TGTGCCAGCAGCCCTCAGCGGGGCTCCTACAATGAGCAGTTCTTC
TRBJ2-7 many TRBV29-1 . CSAKTSYEQYF TGCAGCGCCAAGACTAGCTACGAGCAGTACTTC
TRBJ2-1 once TRBV4-1 TRBD2 CASSQGRSSGSIYNEQFF TGCGCCAGCAGCCAAGGTCGCTCTAGCGGGTCCATATACAATGAGCAGTTCTTC
TRBJ1-6 few TRBV7-2 . CASSVTKSLHF TGTGCCAGCAGCGTTACAAAGTCCCTCCACTTT
TRBJ2-3 . TRBV11-2 TRBD2 CASSPLAASTDTQYF TGTGCCAGCAGCCCACTAGCGGCTAGCACAGATACGCAGTATTTT
TRBJ2-2 many TRBV4-3 . CASSQGGAGNTGELFF TGCGCCAGCAGCCAAGGCGGGGCAGGGAACACCGGGGAGCTGTTTTTT
TRBJ1-1 . TRBV7-2 . CASSVTVKTEAFF TGTGCCAGCAGCGTAACGGTGAAAACTGAAGCTTTCTTT
TRBJ2-1 . TRBV20-1 . CSATGTVQFF TGCAGTGCTACCGGGACTGTGCAGTTCTTC
TRBJ2-5 few TRBV5-1 TRBD1 CASTIGGQGRTQYF TGCGCCAGCACCATAGGGGGACAGGGCCGTACCCAGTACTTC
TRBJ1-2 few TRBV2 . CASSEDLGAQGYTF TGTGCCAGCAGTGAAGATTTGGGGGCCCAAGGCTACACCTTC
TRBJ1-6 few TRBV2 . CASTLGGGYSPLHF TGTGCCAGTACCCTTGGGGGCGGTTATTCACCCCTCCACTTT
TRBJ1-2 few TRBV6-6 TRBD1 CASSYGGQGGLGYTF TGTGCCAGCAGTTACGGGGGACAGGGAGGTTTGGGCTACACCTTC
TRBJ1-2 few TRBV6-1 TRBD1 CASTMGQDYGYTF TGTGCCAGCACCATGGGACAGGATTATGGCTACACCTTC
TRBJ1-1 . TRBV6-5 . CASRLGTRNTEAFF TGTGCCAGCAGATTGGGCACCCGGAACACTGAAGCTTTCTTT
TRBJ2-7 . TRBV5-1 . CASGVRGVEQYF TGCGCCAGCGGAGTAAGGGGTGTCGAGCAGTACTTC
TRBJ2-5 . TRBV7-9 . CASSLAQGGETQYF TGTGCCAGCAGCTTAGCACAGGGTGGAGAGACCCAGTACTTC
TRBJ1-2 few TRBV7-2 . CASSLNRGEGYGYTF TGTGCCAGCAGCTTAAATCGGGGAGAGGGCTATGGCTACACCTTC
TRBJ1-2 . TRBV28 . CASTELLGRPYGYTF TGTGCCAGCACCGAACTTTTAGGGAGGCCCTATGGCTACACCTTC
TRBJ2-2 . TRBV19 TRBD2 CASSIASGSGELFF TGTGCCAGTAGTATCGCTAGCGGGAGCGGGGAGCTGTTTTTT
TRBJ2-7 few TRBV7-6 TRBD2 CASSPNLAGGSYEQYF TGTGCCAGCAGCCCTAATCTGGCGGGGGGGTCCTACGAGCAGTACTTC
TRBJ1-1 . TRBV5-5 TRBD1 CASRVQGVDIGAFF TGTGCCAGCAGAGTCCAGGGGGTTGATATCGGAGCTTTCTTT
TRBJ2-3 . TRBV7-8 TRBD2 CASSLRGSGGSTDTQYF TGTGCCAGCAGCCTCCGTGGTAGCGGGGGCTCCACAGATACGCAGTATTTT
TRBJ2-1 . TRBV9 TRBD2 CASSVEGGGGRNEQFF TGTGCCAGCAGCGTAGAAGGCGGGGGAGGTCGCAATGAGCAGTTCTTC
TRBJ2-5 . TRBV6-5 . CASERSRETQYF TGTGCCAGCGAAAGGAGCCGGGAGACCCAGTACTTC
TRBJ1-2 few TRBV27 . CASSPRQFANYGYTF TGTGCCAGCAGTCCGCGACAGTTCGCCAACTATGGCTACACCTTC
TRBJ1-6 few TRBV21-1 . CASSNTGELPRNSPLHF TGTGCCAGCAGCAACACTGGGGAGCTTCCTCGTAATTCACCCCTCCACTTT
TRBJ2-1 few TRBV5-6 . CASSLDNNEQFF TGTGCCAGCAGCTTAGACAACAATGAGCAGTTCTTC
TRBJ1-1 few TRBV7-2 . CASSSQSGFEAFF TGTGCCAGCAGCTCCCAATCAGGTTTTGAAGCTTTCTTT
TRBJ2-1 . TRBV11-3 . CASSLGGGGQGNEQFF TGTGCCAGCAGCTTAGGGGGCGGGGGCCAGGGGAATGAGCAGTTCTTC
TRBJ1-2 few TRBV5-1 TRBD1 CASSPGQGDGYTF TGCGCCAGCAGCCCGGGACAGGGTGACGGCTACACCTTC
TRBJ2-3 many TRBV2 . CASSDGALPGTDTQYF TGTGCCAGCAGTGATGGAGCTTTGCCTGGCACAGATACGCAGTATTTT
TRBJ2-6 . TRBV6-6 . CASSYFPSGANVLTF TGTGCCAGCAGTTACTTCCCTTCTGGGGCCAACGTCCTGACTTTC
TRBJ2-3 few TRBV5-1 . CASSLGQNTDTQYF TGCGCCAGCAGCTTGGGACAGAACACAGATACGCAGTATTTT
TRBJ2-7 few TRBV9 TRBD1 CASSVGDRPYEQYF TGTGCCAGCAGCGTAGGGGACAGGCCTTACGAGCAGTACTTC
TRBJ2-5 . TRBV5-1 . CASSFGQYGETQYF TGCGCCAGCAGCTTCGGACAGTACGGAGAGACCCAGTACTTC
TRBJ1-1 . TRBV5-1 TRBD1 CASRPTGTATEAFF TGCGCCAGCAGACCGACAGGGACAGCCACTGAAGCTTTCTTT
TRBJ2-7 . TRBV7-2 . CASSSWTASYEQYF TGTGCCAGCAGCTCCTGGACAGCTTCCTACGAGCAGTACTTC
TRBJ1-4 . TRBV7-9 . CASSLAGGSNEKLFF TGTGCCAGCAGCTTAGCGGGAGGCTCTAATGAAAAACTGTTTTTT
TRBJ1-1 few TRBV7-8 TRBD1 CASSTSPRQGSRFF TGTGCCAGCAGCACTAGCCCCCGACAGGGGTCGCGTTTCTTT
TRBJ1-5 . TRBV7-9 . CASSSYAGGSNQPQHF TGTGCCAGCAGCTCCTATGCGGGGGGTAGCAATCAGCCCCAGCATTTT
TRBJ1-6 few TRBV2 TRBD1 CASRETSGTGSSPLHF TGTGCCAGCAGGGAAACCTCCGGGACAGGGAGTTCACCCCTCCACTTT
TRBJ2-3 . TRBV7-2 TRBD1 CASSPGQGLDTQYF TGTGCCAGCAGCCCGGGACAGGGGCTGGATACGCAGTATTTT
TRBJ1-2 . TRBV7-9 . CASSLAFGSLSYTF TGTGCCAGCAGCTTAGCGTTTGGCAGTTTGAGCTACACCTTC